This TCR beta chain was sequenced in a study of T cell changes during pregnancy in multiple sclerosis. Sequencing used immunoSEQ multiplex PCR; TCRdb keeps in-frame clones, though not all of them. The sample holds more than 40,000 clones; 85% to 95% are singletons and the top ten take 0.65% to 0.7%. This receptor was taken from a female donor with multiple sclerosis, enrolled in a pregnancy study. Sample: CD4+ T cells from peripheral blood mononuclear cells, taken in the third trimester of pregnancy.

CDR3 sequence reads: CASSLVGTRKEEQYF. CDR3 nucleotides: TGCGCCAGCAGCTTGGTGGGGACTAGGAAGGAAGAGCAGTACTTC. This chain links TRBV5-1 with TRBJ2-7; 8 nucleotides align to TRBD2. The V and J ends lost 0 bases and 7 bases, in that order; junction bases with no gene match: 9. The CDR3 is 15 amino acids. Germline V gene data show CDR1 as SGHRS and CDR2 as YFSETQ.